This TCR beta chain appears in the sequencing data of a study of tumor-infiltrating lymphocytes in localized non-small cell lung cancer. As for the study in general: Each patient gave resected tumor and non-adjacent uninvolved lung tissue.

This clone has more than one count but fewer than ten. Its antigen is still unknown. CDR3 size: 14 residues. Trimming removed 3 bases from V and 2 bases from J; junction bases left unmatched: 4. Looked up from germline, CDR1 is WSHSY and CDR2 is SAAADI. The study's findings and limits: Technical variation could not be separated from intratumor heterogeneity here.

Measured with immunoSEQ multiplex PCR; TCRdb has only the in-frame clones, and not every one. The table lists more than 15,000 clones, 70% to 80% of them singletons, with approximately 8.6% in the top ten. The receptor was derived from a human donor with non-small cell lung cancer. The chain combines TRBV10-2 with TRBJ2-7; 7 bases map to TRBD2. Input material: lung tumor tissue. The CDR3 loop reads CASSDQRGTYEQYF. CDR3 sequence (DNA): TGCGCCAGCAGTGACCAGCGGGGAACCTACGAGCAGTACTTC.